The TCR beta chain described here comes from a study of T-cell reconstitution after alpha-beta-depleted transplantation in children. The CDR3 has 15 amino acids. Germline V gene lookup returns CDR1 ENHRY and CDR2 SYGVKD. The junction had 5 bases not matched to a gene; V was cut back by 3 bases and J by 0 bases. The table lists this clonotype with a few counts. TCRbeta library preparation incorporated unique molecular identifiers. A single record per CDR3 protein comes from TCRdb applying MiXCR to the PCR reads. The sample shows about 830,000 distinct CDR3 sequences, 16% of them seen only once. The rearrangement links TRBV10-3 to TRBJ2-7; TRBD1 matches 7 bases. The sequencing used PBMCs, mostly from graft donor cells, collected 360 days after TCRalphabeta/CD19-depleted stem cell transplant. This TCR derives from a male patient under 18 who had a stem cell transplant for acute lymphoblastic leukemia, so the T cells may come from the graft donor. The CDR3, as DNA: TGTGCCATCAGTGATTGGACAGGCAGCTCCTACGAGCAGTACTTC. Its protein is CAISDWTGSSYEQYF.